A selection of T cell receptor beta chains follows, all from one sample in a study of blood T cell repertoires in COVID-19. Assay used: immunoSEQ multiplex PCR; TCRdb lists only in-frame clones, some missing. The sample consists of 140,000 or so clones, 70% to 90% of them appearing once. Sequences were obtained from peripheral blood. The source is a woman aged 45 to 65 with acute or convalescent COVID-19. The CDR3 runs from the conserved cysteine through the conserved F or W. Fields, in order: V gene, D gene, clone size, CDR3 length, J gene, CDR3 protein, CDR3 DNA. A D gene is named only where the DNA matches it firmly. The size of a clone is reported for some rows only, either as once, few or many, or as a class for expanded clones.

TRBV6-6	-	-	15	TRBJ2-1	CASRAMGDSYNEQFF	TGTGCCAGCAGGGCGATGGGCGACTCCTACAATGAGCAGTTCTTC
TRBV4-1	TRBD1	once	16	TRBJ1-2	CASSQGTGRLDYGYTF	TGCGCCAGCAGCCAAGGGACAGGGCGGTTGGACTATGGCTACACCTTC
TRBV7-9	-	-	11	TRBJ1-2	CASSALDGYTF	TGTGCCAGCAGCGCGCTGGATGGCTACACCTTC
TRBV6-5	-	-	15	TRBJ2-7	CASSYGTGRTYEQYF	TGTGCCAGCAGTTATGGAACAGGGCGAACCTACGAGCAGTACTTC
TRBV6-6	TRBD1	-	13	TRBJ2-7	CASNRDRSYEQYF	TGTGCCAGCAACCGGGACAGATCCTACGAGCAGTACTTC
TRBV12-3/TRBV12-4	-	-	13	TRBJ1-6	CASSFQGNSPLHF	TGTGCCAGCAGTTTCCAGGGAAATTCACCCCTCCACTTT
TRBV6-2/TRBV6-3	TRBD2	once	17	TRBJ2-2	CASSRLAGATNTGELFF	TGTGCCAGCAGCCGACTAGCGGGGGCCACGAACACCGGGGAGCTGTTTTTT
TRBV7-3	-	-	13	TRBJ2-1	CASSLRTDNEQFF	TGTGCCAGCAGCTTAAGGACTGACAATGAGCAGTTCTTC
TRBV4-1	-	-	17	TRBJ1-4	CASSQDMRWQTNEKLFF	TGCGCCAGCAGCCAAGATATGAGGTGGCAAACTAATGAAAAACTGTTTTTT
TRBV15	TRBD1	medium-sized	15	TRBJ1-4	CATSRDREGGEKLFF	TGTGCCACCAGCAGGGACAGGGAAGGGGGTGAAAAACTGTTTTTT